The 9 T cell receptor beta chains below were found in one sample sequenced in a study of blood T cell repertoires in COVID-19. Sequenced by immunoSEQ multiplex PCR; TCRdb stores in-frame clones only, minus some. Of some 170,000 clones listed, 87% are singletons. The sample consisted of PBMCs or T cells enriched from blood (not recorded which). These receptors were obtained from a human donor with acute COVID-19. The donor label of this sample is uncertain.

This chain uses TRBV19 with TRBJ2-2, with 8 bases aligning to TRBD1. CDR1 and CDR2 from the germline V gene are LNHDA and SQIVND (reference sequence). CDR3 size: 13 residues. J gave up 6 bases and V 8 bases, and 5 bases lay outside the gene matches. CDR3: CASWTGRAGELFF. As DNA, the CDR3 is TGTGCCAGTTGGACAGGGCGGGCCGGGGAGCTGTTTTTT.

The chain recombines TRBV7-9 with TRBJ2-7; possibly TRBD1 for D (6 bases). The CDR3 sequence is 12 residues long. Trimming removed 6 bases at V and 2 bases at J, with 8 bases between. Germline CDR1 reads SEHNR; CDR2 reads FQNEAQ (reference sequence). Here the CDR3 reads CASRRGTYEQYF. The CDR3 DNA is TGTGCCAGCAGAAGGGGGACCTACGAGCAGTACTTC. The whole variable domain, remainder taken from reference TRBV7-9 and TRBJ2-7, is DTGVSQNPRHKITKRGQNVTFRCDPISEHNRLYWYRQTLGQGPEFLTYFQNEAQLEKSRLLSDRFSAERPKGSFSTLEIQRTEQGDSAMYLCASRRGTYEQYFGPGTRLTVT.

V and J are TRBV10-3 and TRBJ1-4, with a possible D match to TRBD1 (5 bases). V gave up 6 bases and J gave up 6 bases, with 11 bases separating them. Germline V gene data show CDR1 as ENHRY and CDR2 as SYGVKD. There are 13 residues in the CDR3. The CDR3 DNA is TGTGCCATCAGGCGGGACGGCTATGAAAAACTGTTTTTT. Its translation is CAIRRDGYEKLFF.

The rearrangement uses TRBV18 and TRBJ2-7; tentative D call: TRBD2 (5 bases). CDR3 size: 16 residues. Between the trimmed V and J ends, which lost 3 bases and 0 bases, there was a span of 15 bases. Germline V gene lookup returns CDR1 KGHSH and CDR2 LQKENI. CDR3 nucleotides: TGTGCCAGCTCACCCCCGGTTCGGGGTGGCTCCTACGAGCAGTACTTC. Translating it yields CASSPPVRGGSYEQYF.

The chain couples TRBV18 to TRBJ2-2, with a weak D call TRBD2 (6 bases). Germline V gene data show CDR1 as KGHSH and CDR2 as LQKENI. The CDR3 is 15 amino acids. Trimming removed 2 bases at V and 3 bases at J, with 10 bases between. As DNA, the CDR3 is TGTGCCAGCTCACCAATAGCGGCCCACACCGGGGAGCTGTTTTTT. Translation gives CASSPIAAHTGELFF.

This rearrangement joins TRBV19 to TRBJ1-1; D gene uncertain. CDR3 length equals 14 residues. The germline V and J ends were trimmed by 6 bases and 1 base, with 12 bases remaining between them. CDR1 and CDR2 from the germline V gene are LNHDA and SQIVND (reference sequence). In nucleotides, the CDR3 is TGTGCCAGTAGAGTAGTGGCGGGGAACACTGAAGCTTTCTTT. Its translation: CASRVVAGNTEAFF.

The V and J genes are TRBV4-3 and TRBJ1-6; 7 bases match TRBD1. V gave up 4 bases and J gave up 4 bases; unmatched junction bases: 1. CDR1 is LGHNA and CDR2 is YSLEER in the germline V gene. The CDR3 covers 14 residues. CDR3 residues: CASSRDRYNSPLHF. Written as DNA, the CDR3 is TGCGCCAGCAGCCGGGACAGATATAATTCACCCCTCCACTTT.

The chain joins TRBV9 to TRBJ1-1; tentatively, D is TRBD1 (5 bases). V lost 1 base and J 3 bases, leaving 7 bases between the germline ends. Germline V gene lookup returns CDR1 SGDLS and CDR2 YYNGEE. CDR3 length equals 13 residues. CDR3 DNA sequence: TGTGCCAGCAGCGTAAAAGGGGACACTGAAGCTTTCTTT. Protein product: CASSVKGDTEAFF.

The chain is built from TRBV10-1 and TRBJ2-3; 12 nucleotides line up with TRBD1. Unmatched junction bases numbered 6, after V lost 3 bases and J lost 5 bases. The germline V gene encodes CDR1 WNHNN and CDR2 SYGVQD (reference sequence). The CDR3 spans 16 residues. The CDR3 DNA reads TGCGCCAGCAGTGAAGGGGGACAGGGGGCGCGAGATACGCAGTATTTT. Encoded protein: CASSEGGQGARDTQYF.